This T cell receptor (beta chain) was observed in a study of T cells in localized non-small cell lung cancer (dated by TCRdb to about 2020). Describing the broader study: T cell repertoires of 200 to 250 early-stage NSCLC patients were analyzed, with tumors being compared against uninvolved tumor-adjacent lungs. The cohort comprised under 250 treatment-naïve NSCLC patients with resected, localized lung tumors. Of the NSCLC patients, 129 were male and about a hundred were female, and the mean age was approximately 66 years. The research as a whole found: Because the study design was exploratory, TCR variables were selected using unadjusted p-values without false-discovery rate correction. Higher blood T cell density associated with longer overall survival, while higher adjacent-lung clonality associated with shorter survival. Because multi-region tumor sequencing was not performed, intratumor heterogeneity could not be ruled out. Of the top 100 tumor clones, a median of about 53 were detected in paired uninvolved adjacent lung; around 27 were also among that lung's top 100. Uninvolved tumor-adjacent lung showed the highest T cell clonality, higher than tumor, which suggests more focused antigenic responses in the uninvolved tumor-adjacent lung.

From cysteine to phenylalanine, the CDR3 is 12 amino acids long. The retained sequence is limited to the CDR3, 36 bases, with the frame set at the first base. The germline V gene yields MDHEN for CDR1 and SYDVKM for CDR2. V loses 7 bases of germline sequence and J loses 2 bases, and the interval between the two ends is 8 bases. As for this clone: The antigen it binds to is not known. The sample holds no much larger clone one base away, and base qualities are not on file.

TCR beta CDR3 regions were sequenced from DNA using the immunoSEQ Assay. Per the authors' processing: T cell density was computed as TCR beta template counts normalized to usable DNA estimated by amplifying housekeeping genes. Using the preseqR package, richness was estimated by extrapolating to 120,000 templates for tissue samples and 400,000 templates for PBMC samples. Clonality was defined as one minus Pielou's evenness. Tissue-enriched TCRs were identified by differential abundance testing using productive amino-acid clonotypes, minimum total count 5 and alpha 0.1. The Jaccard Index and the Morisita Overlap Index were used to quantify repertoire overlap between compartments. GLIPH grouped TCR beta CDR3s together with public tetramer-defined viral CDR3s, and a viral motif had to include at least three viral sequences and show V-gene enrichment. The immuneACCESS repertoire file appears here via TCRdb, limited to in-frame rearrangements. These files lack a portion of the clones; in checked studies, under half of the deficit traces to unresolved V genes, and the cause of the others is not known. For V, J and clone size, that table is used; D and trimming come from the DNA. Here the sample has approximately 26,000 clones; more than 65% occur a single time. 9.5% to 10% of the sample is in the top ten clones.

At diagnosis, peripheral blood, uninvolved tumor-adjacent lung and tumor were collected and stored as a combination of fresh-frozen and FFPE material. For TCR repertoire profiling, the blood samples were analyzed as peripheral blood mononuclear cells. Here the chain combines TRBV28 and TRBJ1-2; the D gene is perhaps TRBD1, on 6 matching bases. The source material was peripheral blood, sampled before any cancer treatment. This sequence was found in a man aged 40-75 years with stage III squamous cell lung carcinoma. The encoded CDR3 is CASNGQNYGYTF. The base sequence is TGTGCCAGCAACGGACAGAACTATGGCTACACCTTC.